This T cell receptor (beta chain) was found in a study of untreated major depressive disorder. Overall study findings and caveats: CD4+ T cells from depressed patients used TRBV05-01 (Vbeta 5.1) more often than controls.

Profiling relied on immunoSEQ multiplex PCR, and the TCRdb table lists in-frame clones only, not all of them. Counted here are 25,000 to 30,000 clones, about 90% occurring once; the ten biggest clones make up 0.7% to 0.85%. This CDR3 has 14 amino acids. With 5 bases clipped from V and 6 bases from J, the junction kept 9 bases outside the gene matches. Germline CDR1 is SEHNR and CDR2 is FQNEAQ (reference sequence). As for this clone: The antigen is not known.

The sequence was obtained from a woman aged 25 to 45 with major depressive disorder. The sample taken for sequencing was CD4+ T cells from PBMCs. The chain has TRBV7-9 and TRBJ1-2, with 7 bases aligning to TRBD1. CDR3 amino acids: CASSRRQGGDGYTF. The CDR3 DNA is TGTGCCAGCAGCCGACGACAGGGTGGGGATGGCTACACCTTC.